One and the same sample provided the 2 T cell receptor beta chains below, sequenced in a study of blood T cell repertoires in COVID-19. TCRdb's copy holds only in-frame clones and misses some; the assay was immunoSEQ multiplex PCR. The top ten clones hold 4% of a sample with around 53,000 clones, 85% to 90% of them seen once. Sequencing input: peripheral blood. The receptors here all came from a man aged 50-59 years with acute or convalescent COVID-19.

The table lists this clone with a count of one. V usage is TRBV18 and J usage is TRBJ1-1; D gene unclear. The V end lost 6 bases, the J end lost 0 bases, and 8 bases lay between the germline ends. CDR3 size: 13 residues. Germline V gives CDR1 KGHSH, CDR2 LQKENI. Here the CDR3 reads CASSPGLNTEAFF. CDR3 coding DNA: TGTGCCAGCTCCCCGGGGTTGAACACTGAAGCTTTCTTT. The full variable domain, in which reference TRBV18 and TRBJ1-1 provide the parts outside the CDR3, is NAGVMQNPRHLVRRRGQEARLRCSPMKGHSHVYWYRQLPEEGLKFMVYLQKENIIDESGMPKERFSAEFPKEGPSILRIQQVVRGDSAAYFCASSPGLNTEAFFGQGTRLTVV.

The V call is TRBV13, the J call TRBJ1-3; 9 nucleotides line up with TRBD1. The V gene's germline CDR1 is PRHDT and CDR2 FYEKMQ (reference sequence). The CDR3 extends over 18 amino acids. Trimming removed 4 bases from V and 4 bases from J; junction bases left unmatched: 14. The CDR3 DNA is TGTGCCAGCAGCTCCCAAATCCGGGACAGGGACATCGGAAACACCATATATTTT. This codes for CASSSQIRDRDIGNTIYF.